A selection of T cell receptor beta chains follows, all from one sample in a study of shared clonotypes between healthy human individuals. Libraries were prepared by immunoSEQ multiplex PCR; TCRdb keeps only in-frame clonotypes and omits some of them. The table lists fewer than 600,000 clones, 75% to 85% of them singletons. Sequences were obtained from PBMCs. These receptors were taken from a woman aged 40-49 years in good health. Some clones in this sample may be carry-over from other donors' samples. Each CDR3 is given with its conserved first and last residue. D genes are given only for firm matches. Clone size, where shown, is once, few, many, or a class for clones that have expanded.

TRBJ2-2,NA,TRBV7-6,NA,CASSLPGSDGELFF,TGTGCCAGCAGCTTACCCGGGTCAGACGGGGAGCTGTTTTTT
TRBJ1-2,TRBD1,TRBV29-1,NA,CSVRTGNYGYTF,TGCAGCGTCCGGACAGGGAACTATGGCTACACCTTC
TRBJ2-5,TRBD2,TRBV5-4,NA,CASSFGSSSGRGKETQYF,TGTGCCAGCAGCTTCGGCTCCTCTAGCGGGAGAGGAAAAGAGACCCAGTACTTC
TRBJ1-5,NA,TRBV7-7,NA,CASSLTRQAHQPQHF,TGTGCCAGCAGCTTAACTCGACAGGCCCATCAGCCCCAGCATTTT
TRBJ2-5,NA,TRBV5-1,once,CASSLQYLGRGETQYF,TGCGCCAGCAGCTTACAATACCTAGGGAGAGGAGAGACCCAGTACTTC
TRBJ2-1,TRBD2,TRBV2,NA,CASSRSPSGSGNEQFF,TGTGCCAGCAGTCGATCACCTAGCGGGAGTGGGAATGAGCAGTTCTTC
TRBJ2-3,TRBD2,TRBV5-1,NA,CASSLGLALDTQYF,TGCGCCAGCAGCTTGGGACTAGCTTTAGATACGCAGTATTTT
TRBJ2-6,NA,TRBV7-3,NA,CASSKNGGANVLTF,TGTGCCAGCAGTAAGAACGGTGGGGCCAACGTCCTGACTTTC
TRBJ1-5,TRBD1,TRBV7-8,NA,CASSLVSRGSNQPQHF,TGTGCCAGCAGCTTAGTTTCCAGGGGGAGCAATCAGCCCCAGCATTTT
TRBJ1-5,TRBD1,TRBV19,once,CASRKQGVGEDNQPQHF,TGTGCCAGTAGAAAACAGGGGGTGGGTGAGGACAATCAGCCCCAGCATTTT
TRBJ2-7,TRBD1,TRBV19,NA,CASSRTGGTYEQYF,TGTGCCAGTAGTAGGACAGGGGGGACCTACGAGCAGTACTTC
TRBJ2-1,TRBD2,TRBV9,NA,CASSVASGRAYNEQFF,TGTGCCAGCAGCGTAGCGAGCGGGAGGGCCTACAATGAGCAGTTCTTC
TRBJ1-2,NA,TRBV21-1,NA,CASSKTGFYGYTF,TGTGCCAGCAGCAAAACAGGGTTCTATGGCTACACCTTC
TRBJ2-7,TRBD2,TRBV7-9,NA,CASSRPGTSGYEQYF,TGTGCCAGCAGCCGCCCCGGGACTAGCGGATACGAGCAGTACTTC
TRBJ1-2,NA,TRBV30,once,CAWSGTNYGYTF,TGTGCCTGGAGCGGGACTAACTATGGCTACACCTTC
TRBJ2-7,NA,TRBV5-4,NA,CASSLGRNEQYF,TGTGCCAGCAGCTTGGGGAGGAACGAGCAGTACTTC
TRBJ1-4,NA,TRBV6-4,NA,CASSDLDRPGDSKDEKLFF,TGTGCCAGCAGTGATCTCGACAGGCCAGGGGACTCAAAGGATGAAAAACTGTTTTTT
TRBJ2-1,NA,TRBV19,NA,CASSIFRDYGNEQFF,TGTGCCAGTAGTATATTTCGAGACTACGGTAATGAGCAGTTCTTC